This paragraph reports one T cell receptor (beta chain). The CDR3 loop spans 15 amino acids. The germline V gene encodes CDR1 SGHDT and CDR2 YYEEEE. The ends lost 2 bases at V and 7 bases at J; junction bases unmatched: 11. The entry originates in a study of blood T cell repertoires in COVID-19. Study-wide context: Material from acute and convalescent COVID-19 was sourced from the United States, Italy and Spain. From T cells, B-cell-depleted T cells, or PBMCs came the material, which was cDNA or gDNA.

In the source study's methods: Reference gene primer amplification yielded estimated nucleated cell counts. The assay was immunoSEQ multiplex PCR, and TCRdb's table has in-frame clones only and misses some. The DNA was the basis for D and trimming; V, J and clone size are from that table. This table holds 100,000 to 150,000 clones, around 86% found once. The sequence was collected from a woman over 75 with acute or convalescent COVID-19. The chain joins TRBV5-6 to TRBJ2-7, with 8 positions matching TRBD1. Specimen: peripheral blood. Written as DNA, the CDR3 is TGTGCCAGCAGCTTAACGACAGGGGCCCCTGGGGAGCAGTACGTC. This sequence encodes CASSLTTGAPGEQYV.